Listed below are T cell receptor beta chains from one sample, sequenced in a study of breast tumors, draining lymph nodes, adjacent tissues. TCRdb redid the calling of the multiplex PCR reads with MiXCR, one entry per CDR3 protein. Seen here are about 300,000 distinct CDR3 sequences, under 35% observed once, and the top ten hold under 1.2%. The source material was axillary lymph node tissue. Receptor source: a female donor with breast cancer. Some clones in this sample may be carry-over from other donors' samples. The CDR3 runs from the conserved cysteine through the conserved F or W. D genes are given only for firm matches. The size field is filled for only some rows; it gives once, few, many or a size class.

d_gene	v_gene	abundance	j_gene	CDR3nt	CDR3aa
-	TRBV20-1	many	TRBJ2-1	TGCAGTGCTAGAGATCGATTCGTCTACAATGAGCAGTTCTTC	CSARDRFVYNEQFF
TRBD2	TRBV2	many	TRBJ2-1	TGTGCCAGCAGTGGAGGGACTAGCGGGATGGGCTACAATGAGCAGTTCTTC	CASSGGTSGMGYNEQFF
-	TRBV12-3/TRBV12-4	-	TRBJ1-4	TGTGCCAGCAGCTCGACTAGCGGGAGGGACTACGGAGGGGAAAAACTGTTTTTT	CASSSTSGRDYGGEKLFF
TRBD1	TRBV20-1	many	TRBJ1-4	TGCAGTGCTAGAGACCGACAGGGATCTCATGAAAAACTGTTTTTT	CSARDRQGSHEKLFF
-	TRBV7-8	many	TRBJ2-1	TGTGCCAGCAGCTTAGATGGGTTGGCTTACAATGAGCAGTTCTTC	CASSLDGLAYNEQFF
-	TRBV30	-	TRBJ2-3	TGTGCCTGGAGTGGGTCGGGGAGCACAGATACGCAGTATTTT	CAWSGSGSTDTQYF
TRBD2	TRBV5-1	-	TRBJ2-3	TGCGCCAGCAGCTTAACCTTTAGCGGGAGCGGCGCAGATACGCAGTATTTT	CASSLTFSGSGADTQYF
-	TRBV27	many	TRBJ2-7	TGTGCCAGCAGGGGACTGAAATACGAGCAGTACTTC	CASRGLKYEQYF
-	TRBV7-8	many	TRBJ2-7	TGTGCCAGCAGCCTTACAGGGGGGGACGTCTTGTACTTC	CASSLTGGDVLYF
-	TRBV7-9	many	TRBJ1-5	TGTGCCAGCAGCTTAAAGTCCGATCAGCCCCAGCATTTT	CASSLKSDQPQHF
-	TRBV6-5	many	TRBJ1-4	TGTGCCAGCAGGCTGAAGGTGACCTATGAAAAACTGTTTTTT	CASRLKVTYEKLFF
TRBD2	TRBV10-3	-	TRBJ2-1	TGTGCCAGCAGTTTCGGTCTAGCGGGAGAGGATGAGCAGTTCTTC	CASSFGLAGEDEQFF
-	TRBV11-2	-	TRBJ2-6	TGTGCCAGCAGCTTAGAGGCCAACGTCCTGACTTTC	CASSLEANVLTF
TRBD2	TRBV20-1	many	TRBJ2-3	TGCAGTGCTGGGGCTTTCGGACTAGCGGTGGGAGCAGATACGCAGTATTTT	CSAGAFGLAVGADTQYF
TRBD2	TRBV10-1	-	TRBJ2-3	TGCGCCAGCTCTAGCGGCTCCTACAATGAGCAGTATTTT	CASSSGSYNEQYF
TRBD1	TRBV30	-	TRBJ1-3	TGTGCCTGGAGTTTTCGGACAGGGTCAAGCCTAGGAAACACCGTATATTTT	CAWSFRTGSSLGNTVYF
TRBD1	TRBV5-1	-	TRBJ1-1	TGCGCCAGCAGCTTGGGGGACAGAGGGAGAAGCACTGAAGCTTTCTTT	CASSLGDRGRSTEAFF
-	TRBV15	-	TRBJ2-3	TGTGCCACCAGCAGAGACGTAACTTTAGCGGGACAGTGGCCAGATACGCAGTATTTT	CATSRDVTLAGQWPDTQYF
TRBD2	TRBV7-8	many	TRBJ2-7	TGTGCCAGCACCCCGGCAACGCGGGAGGGTAGGCGAAGCTCCTACGAGCAGTACTTC	CASTPATREGRRSSYEQYF
TRBD1	TRBV7-2	-	TRBJ2-3	TGTGCCAGCAGCTTAAGGTCAGGGGGCGATGAGCAGTATTTT	CASSLRSGGDEQYF
TRBD2	TRBV6-6	many	TRBJ2-3	TGTGCCAGCTATCCCAGCGGGAGGAGAGGCACAGATACGCAGTATTTT	CASYPSGRRGTDTQYF
-	TRBV18	few	TRBJ2-1	TGTGCCAGCTCACCACGCACGGGGGAAAGTGAGCAGTTCTTC	CASSPRTGESEQFF
-	TRBV5-1	many	TRBJ1-4	TGCGCCAGCAGCCCTGGAAGGGGTCCTGAAAAACTGTTTTTT	CASSPGRGPEKLFF